The 30 T cell receptor beta chains in this list originate from one sample, sequenced in a study of T cell changes during pregnancy in multiple sclerosis. Data came from immunoSEQ multiplex PCR; TCRdb stores just in-frame clones and leaves some out. The table has under 80,000 clones, 80% to 95% seen once. The input for sequencing was peripheral blood, taken after pregnancy. The receptors stem from a female donor in good health, enrolled as a control in a pregnancy study.

V is TRBV4-2 and J is TRBJ2-7; D might be TRBD2 (6 bases). V gave up 0 bases and J gave up 0 bases, with 12 bases separating them. This CDR3 has 16 residues. Germline V gives CDR1 LGHNA, CDR2 YNFKEQ. This CDR3 is CASSQDQAGSSYEQYF. The CDR3 coding sequence is TGTGCCAGCAGCCAAGATCAGGCGGGAAGCTCCTACGAGCAGTACTTC.

This chain uses TRBV5-1 with TRBJ2-5; 7 nucleotides match TRBD1. The CDR3 is 15 residues long. In germline, CDR1 is SGHRS, CDR2 YFSETQ. V lost 4 bases and J lost 5; bases outside the gene matches: 11. This CDR3 reads CASSPLRGLRETQYF. The CDR3 nucleotides are TGCGCCAGCAGCCCCTTGAGGGGGCTCCGGGAGACCCAGTACTTC.

The V and J genes are TRBV28 and TRBJ1-2; D unclear. Trimming removed 6 bases from V and 4 bases from J, with 12 bases in between. From germline, CDR1 is MDHEN and CDR2 SYDVKM. This CDR3 is 13 amino acids long. CDR3 loop: CASSPGSSYGYTF. The DNA for the CDR3 is TGTGCCAGCAGCCCCGGGAGTTCCTATGGCTACACCTTC.

The chain uses TRBV19 and TRBJ1-5; tentative D call: TRBD1 (5 bases). The CDR3 extends over 15 amino acids. The germline CDR1 and CDR2 sequences are LNHDA and SQIVND (reference sequence). Trimming took 5 bases from V and 1 from J, leaving 12 bases between them. Here the CDR3 DNA reads TGTGCCAGTAGTTCACCAGGGAGGAGCAATCAGCCCCAGCATTTT. Translated, it gives CASSSPGRSNQPQHF.

The chain recombines TRBV6-5 with TRBJ1-5; 8 nucleotides agree with TRBD1. Germline V gene lookup returns CDR1 MNHEY and CDR2 SVGAGI. The trim removed 0 bases at V and 4 bases at J, leaving 2 bases unmatched. The CDR3 spans 15 residues. CDR3 nucleotides: TGTGCCAGCAGTTACTCGACAGGGGTAAATCAGCCCCAGCATTTT. It yields the protein CASSYSTGVNQPQHF.

V and J are TRBV19 and TRBJ2-7; maybe TRBD1 (6 bases). The CDR3 extends over 14 amino acids. From germline, CDR1 is LNHDA and CDR2 SQIVND (reference sequence). Trimming took 10 bases from V and 3 from J, leaving 19 bases between them. The CDR3 here is CATAPGARGYEQYF. The CDR3 DNA reads as TGTGCCACCGCCCCAGGGGCTAGGGGCTACGAGCAGTACTTC. The full variable domain, in which reference TRBV19 and TRBJ2-7 provide the parts outside the CDR3, is DGGITQSPKYLFRKEGQNVTLSCEQNLNHDAMYWYRQDPGQGLRLIYYSQIVNDFQKGDIAEGYSVSREKKESFPLTVTSAQKNPTAFYLCATAPGARGYEQYFGPGTRLTVT.

V is TRBV9 and J is TRBJ2-3, with D tentatively TRBD2 (6 bases). The germline V gene has CDR1 SGDLS and CDR2 YYNGEE. This CDR3 region has 16 residues. V was shortened by 0 bases and J by 0 bases, with 11 bases between the two germline ends. The CDR3 loop reads CASSVGAGQSTDTQYF. The CDR3 nucleotides are TGTGCCAGCAGCGTAGGGGCGGGGCAAAGCACAGATACGCAGTATTTT.

This sequence joins TRBV19 and TRBJ1-6; D not certain. V gave up 3 bases and J gave up 10 bases, with 7 bases separating them. CDR3 length equals 12 residues. CDR1 is LNHDA and CDR2 is SQIVND in the germline V gene (reference sequence). CDR3 DNA sequence: TGTGCCAGTAGTATGCGTGAGTCACCCCTCCACTTT. Protein product: CASSMRESPLHF.

A word on this clone: The same CDR3 is also encoded by other DNA sequences in this sample. The CDR3 region has the DNA TGTGCCAGCTCACCTCTAGGCACAGATACGCAGTATTTT. Protein sequence: CASSPLGTDTQYF. The chain uses TRBV18 and TRBJ2-3; D is ambiguous. CDR1 is KGHSH, CDR2 LQKENI, per germline. This CDR3 has 13 residues. V was shortened by 3 bases and J by 1 base, with 5 bases between the two germline ends.

The V gene is TRBV7-9, the J gene TRBJ2-6, with a possible D match to TRBD1 (8 bases). The germline V and J ends were trimmed by 4 bases and 3 bases, with 19 bases remaining between them. CDR1 and CDR2 from the germline V gene are SEHNR and FQNEAQ (reference sequence). The CDR3 runs 18 residues. The CDR3 here is CASSYRHRGGNGANVLTF. In nucleotides, the CDR3 is TGTGCCAGCAGCTATCGCCACAGGGGGGGGAATGGGGCCAACGTCCTGACTTTC.

This clone was observed a few times. V and J are TRBV19 and TRBJ2-7; 10 bases are shared with TRBD2. This CDR3 has 15 amino acids. With 4 bases clipped from V and 5 bases from J, the junction kept 8 bases outside the gene matches. Germline assignment: CDR1 LNHDA and CDR2 SQIVND (reference sequence). The DNA for the CDR3 is TGTGCCAGTAGTAACGTACTAGCGGGAAACCACGAGCAGTACTTC. Translated, it gives CASSNVLAGNHEQYF.

The chain uses TRBV15 and TRBJ2-3; a weak D match, TRBD1 (5 bases). Germline CDR1 and CDR2: LNHNV and YYDKDF (reference sequence). V shed 0 bases and J shed 3 bases, with 13 bases lying between them. There are 16 residues in the CDR3. The DNA of the CDR3 is TGTGCCACCAGCAGAGATTGGGGCCAGAGTACAGATACGCAGTATTTT. This gives the protein CATSRDWGQSTDTQYF.

J is TRBJ2-1 and V is TRBV5-5, with no clear D. Germline V lookup: CDR1 SGHKS, CDR2 YYEKEE (reference sequence). V lost 3 bases and J lost 8, with 6 bases in between. The CDR3 covers 11 residues. CDR3 loop: CASSYLYEQFF. For the CDR3, the DNA is TGTGCCAGCAGCTATCTTTATGAGCAGTTCTTC.

The V call is TRBV7-2, the J call TRBJ2-1; weak D call: TRBD2 (6 bases). CDR3 length equals 15 residues. Trimming took off 6 bases at V and 4 bases at J, with 16 bases between the two ends. The germline V gene has CDR1 SGHTA and CDR2 FQGNSA. In nucleotides, the CDR3 is TGTGCCAGCAGTTCCTCTAGCGTAGATTACAATGAGCAGTTCTTC. Its translation: CASSSSSVDYNEQFF.

The chain is built from TRBV28 and TRBJ2-4; no clear D. CDR3 length: 13 residues. Between the trimmed V and J ends, which lost 4 bases and 7 bases, there was a span of 11 bases. CDR1 and CDR2 (germline): MDHEN, SYDVKM. CDR3 coding DNA: TGTGCCAGCAGTTATGCGGCCCGGAACATTCAGTACTTC. Residues: CASSYAARNIQYF.

The chain joins TRBV28 to TRBJ1-5; D gene ambiguous. The CDR3 totals 15 residues. Germline V lookup: CDR1 MDHEN, CDR2 SYDVKM. V was clipped by 3 bases and J by 0 bases, with 9 bases between them. The CDR3 DNA sequence: TGTGCCAGCAGTTTCATAGGAGATAGCAATCAGCCCCAGCATTTT. Translation gives CASSFIGDSNQPQHF.

This chain joins TRBV28 and TRBJ1-1; tentative D call: TRBD1 (6 bases). CDR3 size: 15 residues. V was clipped by 4 bases and J by 1 base, with 13 bases between them. The germline V gene encodes CDR1 MDHEN and CDR2 SYDVKM. The CDR3 reads CASSSGGGSNTEAFF. For the CDR3, the DNA is TGTGCCAGCAGTTCAGGTGGGGGCTCGAACACTGAAGCTTTCTTT. The full variable domain, its missing parts supplied by reference TRBV28 and TRBJ1-1, is DVKVTQSSRYLVKRTGEKVFLECVQDMDHENMFWYRQDPGLGLRLIYFSYDVKMKEKGDIPEGYSVSREKKERFSLILESASTNQTSMYLCASSSGGGSNTEAFFGQGTRLTVV.

The chain has TRBV19 and TRBJ2-7, with 8 bases that match TRBD1. The V gene's germline CDR1 is LNHDA and CDR2 SQIVND (reference sequence). The CDR3 is 15 residues long. V lost 4 bases, J lost 0 bases, and 5 bases stayed unmatched. The CDR3 DNA reads as TGTGCCAGTAGTACCCGGACAGGGAGCTCCTACGAGCAGTACTTC. Translating gives CASSTRTGSSYEQYF.

V is TRBV6-5 and J is TRBJ2-3; D remains unclear. Germline lookup yields CDR1 MNHEY and CDR2 SVGAGI. V shed 2 bases and J shed 10 bases, with 19 bases lying between them. The CDR3 loop spans 15 amino acids. This CDR3 is CASSYDDIDPASQYF. The CDR3 region has the DNA TGTGCCAGCAGTTACGACGACATCGACCCGGCTTCGCAGTATTTT.

This chain links TRBV27 with TRBJ2-7; 13 bases align to TRBD2. The CDR3 loop spans 15 amino acids. Unmatched junction bases numbered 4, after V lost 6 bases and J lost 2 bases. CDR1 MNHEY and CDR2 SMNVEV come from the germline V gene (reference sequence). The CDR3 region is CASRPTSGGAYEQYF. The CDR3 DNA reads as TGTGCCAGCAGACCCACTAGCGGGGGGGCCTACGAGCAGTACTTC.

V and J are TRBV5-1 and TRBJ1-6; the D gene is possibly TRBD1 (6 bases). The V end lost 4 bases, the J end lost 7 bases, and 12 bases lay between the germline ends. The CDR3 consists of 14 residues. Looked up from germline, CDR1 is SGHRS and CDR2 is YFSETQ. CDR3 protein: CASSTGQRNSPLHF. The CDR3 DNA reads TGCGCCAGCAGCACAGGACAGAGAAATTCACCCCTCCACTTT.

This clone was counted between two and nine times. The rearrangement links TRBV19 to TRBJ1-1; no definite D call. This CDR3 is 14 amino acids long. CDR1 LNHDA and CDR2 SQIVND come from the germline V gene (reference sequence). With 5 bases removed from V and 1 base from J, the gap between germline ends came to 11 bases. In nucleotides, the CDR3 is TGTGCCAGTAGTGCCTCAGGAGGGAACACTGAAGCTTTCTTT. Translated: CASSASGGNTEAFF.

The genes are TRBV5-1 and TRBJ2-6; perhaps TRBD2 as D (7 bases). The CDR3 consists of 19 residues. CDR1 and CDR2 (germline): SGHRS, YFSETQ. Trimming removed 2 bases from V and 0 bases from J, with 18 bases in between. For the CDR3, the DNA is TGCGCCAGCAGCTTCGTCCGGGGGGCGTTGAGCTCTGGGGCCAACGTCCTGACTTTC. Translating gives CASSFVRGALSSGANVLTF.

The chain employs TRBV7-9 and TRBJ2-1; 10 bases align to TRBD2. The V gene's germline CDR1 is SEHNR and CDR2 FQNEAQ (reference sequence). Germline trimming cut 5 bases from V and 6 bases from J; bases unmatched to any gene: 7. The CDR3 runs 15 residues. In DNA form, the CDR3 reads TGTGCCAGCAGCACAAGCGGGGGGGCCCGCAATGAGCAGTTCTTC. Protein: CASSTSGGARNEQFF.

The chain couples TRBV20-1 to TRBJ2-1; D call uncertain. Trimming took 6 bases from V and 15 from J, leaving 18 bases between them. The CDR3 sequence is 11 residues long. Germline lookup yields CDR1 DFQATT and CDR2 SNEGSKA (reference sequence). As DNA, the CDR3 is TGCAGTGCCCGGAAAGAACAGAGAGCGTTCTTC. This encodes CSARKEQRAFF.

The genes are TRBV4-1 and TRBJ1-5; 9 bases line up with TRBD1. CDR3 length: 14 amino acids. The V segment lost 4 bases and the J segment 6 bases; nucleotides outside the gene matches: 4. The germline V gene has CDR1 MGHRA and CDR2 YSYEKL. CDR3 DNA sequence: TGCGCCAGCAGCCTACAGGGGGCCGGTCAGCCCCAGCATTTT. Amino acid sequence: CASSLQGAGQPQHF.

The chain is built from TRBV27 and TRBJ2-2, with 7 bases that match TRBD2. The CDR3 is 13 amino acids. Germline assignment: CDR1 MNHEY and CDR2 SMNVEV (reference sequence). V trimming: 3 bases; J trimming: 8 bases; junction bases outside the gene matches: 3. CDR3 sequence: CASSFGGFGELFF. Here the CDR3 DNA reads TGTGCCAGCAGTTTCGGGGGGTTTGGGGAGCTGTTTTTT.

This chain links TRBV11-1 with TRBJ2-1; D is possibly TRBD1 (5 bases). CDR1 is SGHAT, CDR2 FQDESV, per germline (reference sequence). The germline V and J ends were trimmed by 5 bases and 4 bases, with 12 bases remaining between them. This CDR3 is built from 14 residues. CDR3 DNA sequence: TGTGCCAGCAGCGGAGCGACAGAATACAATGAGCAGTTCTTC. Its translation is CASSGATEYNEQFF.

The V and J genes are TRBV18 and TRBJ1-2, with 7 bases lining up with TRBD1. Trimming removed 2 bases from V and 5 bases from J; junction bases left unmatched: 8. This CDR3 is 15 amino acids long. The germline CDR1 and CDR2 sequences are KGHSH and LQKENI. The DNA of the CDR3 is TGTGCCAGCTCACCAGGATCCCAGGGGGAATATGGCTACACCTTC. Its translation is CASSPGSQGEYGYTF.

This sequence joins TRBV6-5 and TRBJ1-6; TRBD1 might be the D (5 bases). The CDR3 contains 13 residues. Germline V gene lookup returns CDR1 MNHEY and CDR2 SVGAGI. The V end lost 7 bases, the J end lost 9 bases, and 13 bases lay between the germline ends. CDR3 in DNA: TGTGCCAGCATGGAGGGGAGCGGTTCACCCCTCCACTTT. Its protein product is CASMEGSGSPLHF.